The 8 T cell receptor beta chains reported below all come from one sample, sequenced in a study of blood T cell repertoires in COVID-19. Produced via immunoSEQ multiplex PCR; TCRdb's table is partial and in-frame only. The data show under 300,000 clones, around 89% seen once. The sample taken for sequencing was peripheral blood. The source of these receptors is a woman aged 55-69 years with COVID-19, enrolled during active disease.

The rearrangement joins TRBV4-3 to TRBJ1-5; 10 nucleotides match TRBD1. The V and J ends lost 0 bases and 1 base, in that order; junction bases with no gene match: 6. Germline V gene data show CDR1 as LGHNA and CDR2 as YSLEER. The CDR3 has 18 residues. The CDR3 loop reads CASSQETGGAGSNQPQHF. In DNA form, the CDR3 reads TGCGCCAGCAGCCAAGAGACAGGGGGCGCGGGGAGCAATCAGCCCCAGCATTTT.

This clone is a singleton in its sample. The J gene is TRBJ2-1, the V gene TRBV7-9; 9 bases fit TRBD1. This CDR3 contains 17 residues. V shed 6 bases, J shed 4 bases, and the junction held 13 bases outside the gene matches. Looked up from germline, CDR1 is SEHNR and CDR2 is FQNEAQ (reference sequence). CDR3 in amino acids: CASRLKQQGAYYNEQFF. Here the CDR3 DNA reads TGTGCCAGCAGACTTAAACAACAGGGGGCGTATTACAATGAGCAGTTCTTC. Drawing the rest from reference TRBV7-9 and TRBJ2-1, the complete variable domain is DTGVSQNPRHKITKRGQNVTFRCDPISEHNRLYWYRQTLGQGPEFLTYFQNEAQLEKSRLLSDRFSAERPKGSFSTLEIQRTEQGDSAMYLCASRLKQQGAYYNEQFFGPGTRLTVL.

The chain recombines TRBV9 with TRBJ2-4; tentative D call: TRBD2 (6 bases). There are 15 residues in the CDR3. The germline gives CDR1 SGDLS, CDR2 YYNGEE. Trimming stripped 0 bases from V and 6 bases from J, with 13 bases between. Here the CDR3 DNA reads TGTGCCAGCAGCGTAGTTGGGGACGGGGGAAACATTCAGTACTTC. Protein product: CASSVVGDGGNIQYF.

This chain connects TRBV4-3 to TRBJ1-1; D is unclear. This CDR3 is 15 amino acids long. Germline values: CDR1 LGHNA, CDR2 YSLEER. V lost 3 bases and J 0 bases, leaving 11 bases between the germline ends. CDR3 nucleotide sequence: TGCGCCAGCAGCCAGGCCGGCGGGTTGAACACTGAAGCTTTCTTT. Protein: CASSQAGGLNTEAFF.

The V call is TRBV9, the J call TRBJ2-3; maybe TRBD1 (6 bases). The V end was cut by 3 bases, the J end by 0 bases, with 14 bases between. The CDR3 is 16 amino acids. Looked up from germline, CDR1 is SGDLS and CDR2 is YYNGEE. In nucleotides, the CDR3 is TGTGCCAGCAGCGGGCCCAGGGGTAATAGCACAGATACGCAGTATTTT. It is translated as CASSGPRGNSTDTQYF.

This CDR3 is CASSIYSGGAEETQYF. DNA of the CDR3: TGTGCCAGCAGCATATATAGCGGGGGGGCGGAAGAGACCCAGTACTTC. This chain joins TRBV11-1 and TRBJ2-5, with 11 bases identical to TRBD2. This CDR3 is built from 16 residues. From germline, CDR1 is SGHAT and CDR2 FQDESV (reference sequence). The junction had 8 bases not matched to a gene; V was cut back by 5 bases and J by 3 bases.

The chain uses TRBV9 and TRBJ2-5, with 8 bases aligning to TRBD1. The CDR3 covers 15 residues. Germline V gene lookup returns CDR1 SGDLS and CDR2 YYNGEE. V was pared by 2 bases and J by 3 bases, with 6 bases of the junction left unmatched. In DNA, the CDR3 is TGTGCCAGCAGCGTCCAGGGGGCGCTCGAAGAGACCCAGTACTTC. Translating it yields CASSVQGALEETQYF.

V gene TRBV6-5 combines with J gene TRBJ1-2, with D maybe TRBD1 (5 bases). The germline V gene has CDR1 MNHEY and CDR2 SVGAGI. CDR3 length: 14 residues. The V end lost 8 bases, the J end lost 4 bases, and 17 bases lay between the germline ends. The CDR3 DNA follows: TGTGCCAGCGCCTTAGGGGCTCTGGGCTATGGCTACACCTTC. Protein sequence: CASALGALGYGYTF.